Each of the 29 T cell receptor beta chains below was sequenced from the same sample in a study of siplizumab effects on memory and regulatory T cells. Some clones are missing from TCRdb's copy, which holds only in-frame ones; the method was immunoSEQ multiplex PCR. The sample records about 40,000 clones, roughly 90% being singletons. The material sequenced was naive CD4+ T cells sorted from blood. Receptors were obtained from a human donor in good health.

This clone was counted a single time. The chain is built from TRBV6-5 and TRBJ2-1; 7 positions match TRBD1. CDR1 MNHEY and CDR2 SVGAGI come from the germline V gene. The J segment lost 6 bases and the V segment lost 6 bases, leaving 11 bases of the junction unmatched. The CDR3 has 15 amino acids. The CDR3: CASSRTGAGSNEQFF. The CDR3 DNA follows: TGTGCCAGCAGCCGCACAGGGGCGGGCTCCAATGAGCAGTTCTTC.

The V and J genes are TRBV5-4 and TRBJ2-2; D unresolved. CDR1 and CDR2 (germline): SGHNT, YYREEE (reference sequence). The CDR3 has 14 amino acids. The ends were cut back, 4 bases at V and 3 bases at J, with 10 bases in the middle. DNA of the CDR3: TGTGCCAGCAGCGGTAGGATGGACACCGGGGAGCTGTTTTTT. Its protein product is CASSGRMDTGELFF.

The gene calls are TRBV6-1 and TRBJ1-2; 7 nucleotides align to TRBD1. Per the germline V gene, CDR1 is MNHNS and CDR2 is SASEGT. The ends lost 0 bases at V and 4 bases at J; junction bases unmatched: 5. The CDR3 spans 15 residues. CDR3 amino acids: CASSEAPTGLYGYTF. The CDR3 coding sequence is TGTGCCAGCAGTGAAGCCCCGACAGGGCTCTATGGCTACACCTTC.

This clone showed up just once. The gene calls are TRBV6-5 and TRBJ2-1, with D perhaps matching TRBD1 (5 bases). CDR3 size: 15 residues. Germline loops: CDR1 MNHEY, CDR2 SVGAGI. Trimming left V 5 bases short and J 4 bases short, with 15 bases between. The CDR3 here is CASSRQETVYNEQFF. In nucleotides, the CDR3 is TGTGCCAGCAGTCGCCAGGAGACAGTTTACAATGAGCAGTTCTTC.

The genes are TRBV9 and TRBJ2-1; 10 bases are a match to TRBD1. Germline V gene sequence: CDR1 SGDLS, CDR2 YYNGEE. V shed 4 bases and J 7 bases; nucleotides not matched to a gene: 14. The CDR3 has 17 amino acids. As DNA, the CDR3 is TGTGCCAGCAGCTTTTCTTTGCCGGGACAGGGGATAAATGAGCAGTTCTTC. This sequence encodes CASSFSLPGQGINEQFF.

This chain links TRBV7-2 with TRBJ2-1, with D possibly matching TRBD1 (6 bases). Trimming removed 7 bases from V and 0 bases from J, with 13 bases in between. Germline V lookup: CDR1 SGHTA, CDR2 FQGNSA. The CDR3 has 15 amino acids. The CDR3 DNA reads TGTGCCAGCAACTCCGGGACATACTCCTACAATGAGCAGTTCTTC. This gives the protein CASNSGTYSYNEQFF.

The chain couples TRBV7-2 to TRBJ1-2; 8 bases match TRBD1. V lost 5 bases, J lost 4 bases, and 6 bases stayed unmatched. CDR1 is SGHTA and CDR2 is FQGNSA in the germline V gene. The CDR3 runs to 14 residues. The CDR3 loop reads CASSPTGAGYGYTF. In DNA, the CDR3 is TGTGCCAGCAGCCCGACAGGGGCTGGCTATGGCTACACCTTC.

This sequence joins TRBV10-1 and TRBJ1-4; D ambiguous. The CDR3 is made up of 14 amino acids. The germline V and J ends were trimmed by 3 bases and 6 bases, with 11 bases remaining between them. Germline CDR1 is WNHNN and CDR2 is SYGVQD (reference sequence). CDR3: CASSDSRTDEKLFF. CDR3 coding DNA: TGCGCCAGCAGTGATTCTAGGACGGATGAAAAACTGTTTTTT.

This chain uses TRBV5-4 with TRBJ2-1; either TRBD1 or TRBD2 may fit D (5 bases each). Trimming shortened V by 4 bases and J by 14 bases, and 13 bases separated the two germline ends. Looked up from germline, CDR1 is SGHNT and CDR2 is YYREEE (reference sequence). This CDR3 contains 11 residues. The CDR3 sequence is CASSPGAMEFF. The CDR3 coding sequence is TGTGCCAGCAGCCCCGGGGCGATGGAGTTCTTC.

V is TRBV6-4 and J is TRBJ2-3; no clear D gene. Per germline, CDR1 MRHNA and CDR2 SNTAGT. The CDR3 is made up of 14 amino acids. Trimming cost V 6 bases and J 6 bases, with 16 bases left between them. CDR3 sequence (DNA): TGTGCCAGCAGATCGGACCCTATGGGTGATACGCAGTATTTT. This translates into CASRSDPMGDTQYF.

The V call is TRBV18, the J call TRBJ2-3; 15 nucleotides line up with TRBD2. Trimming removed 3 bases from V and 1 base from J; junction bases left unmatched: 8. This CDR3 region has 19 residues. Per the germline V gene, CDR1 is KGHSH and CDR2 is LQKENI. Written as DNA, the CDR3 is TGTGCCAGCTCACCCTGGACTAGCGGGGGGGCTAGGGGCACAGATACGCAGTATTTT. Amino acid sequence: CASSPWTSGGARGTDTQYF. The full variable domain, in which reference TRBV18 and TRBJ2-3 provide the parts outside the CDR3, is NAGVMQNPRHLVRRRGQEARLRCSPMKGHSHVYWYRQLPEEGLKFMVYLQKENIIDESGMPKERFSAEFPKEGPSILRIQQVVRGDSAAYFCASSPWTSGGARGTDTQYFGPGTRLTVL.

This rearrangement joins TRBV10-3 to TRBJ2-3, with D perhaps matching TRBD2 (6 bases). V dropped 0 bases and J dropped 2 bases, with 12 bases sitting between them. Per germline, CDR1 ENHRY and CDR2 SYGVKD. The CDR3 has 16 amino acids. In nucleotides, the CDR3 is TGTGCCATCAGTGAGTCGGAGGGGCGGTACACAGATACGCAGTATTTT. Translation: CAISESEGRYTDTQYF.

CDR3 DNA sequence: TGTGCCAGCAGCCGGACGGCAGATACGCAGTATTTT. It specifies CASSRTADTQYF. The rearrangement uses TRBV7-9 and TRBJ2-3; no clear D gene. Trimming pared 5 bases from V and 4 bases from J, leaving 7 bases between. Germline loops: CDR1 SEHNR, CDR2 FQNEAQ (reference sequence). This CDR3 is 12 amino acids long.

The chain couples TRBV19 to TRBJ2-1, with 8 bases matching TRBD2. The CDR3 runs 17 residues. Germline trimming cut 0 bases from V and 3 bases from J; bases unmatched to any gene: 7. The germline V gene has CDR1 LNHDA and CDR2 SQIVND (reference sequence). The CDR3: CASSIDPGGPRYNEQFF. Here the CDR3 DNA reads TGTGCCAGTAGTATAGACCCGGGAGGGCCGCGCTACAATGAGCAGTTCTTC.

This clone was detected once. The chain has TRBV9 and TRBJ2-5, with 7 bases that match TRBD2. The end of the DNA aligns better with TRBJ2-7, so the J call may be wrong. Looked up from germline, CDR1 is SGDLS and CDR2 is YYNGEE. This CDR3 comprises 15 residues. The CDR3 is CASSVGTSVSYEQYF. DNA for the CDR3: TGTGCCAGCAGCGTAGGGACTAGTGTATCCTACGAGCAGTACTTC.

The CDR3 spells CASSLDSNNQPQHF. The CDR3 nucleotides read TGTGCCAGCAGCCTGGACAGCAACAATCAGCCCCAGCATTTT. The rearrangement uses TRBV6-6 and TRBJ1-5; D is possibly TRBD1 (6 bases). V was shortened by 6 bases and J by 3 bases, with 12 bases between the two germline ends. CDR1 is MNHNY and CDR2 is SVGAGI in the germline V gene (reference sequence). The CDR3 is 14 amino acids.

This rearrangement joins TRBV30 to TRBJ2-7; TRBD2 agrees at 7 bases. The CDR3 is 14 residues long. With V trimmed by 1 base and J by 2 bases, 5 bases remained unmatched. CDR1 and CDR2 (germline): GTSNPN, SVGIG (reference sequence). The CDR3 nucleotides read TGTGCCTGGAGTGAATTAGCGGGTACCTACGAGCAGTACTTC. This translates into CAWSELAGTYEQYF.

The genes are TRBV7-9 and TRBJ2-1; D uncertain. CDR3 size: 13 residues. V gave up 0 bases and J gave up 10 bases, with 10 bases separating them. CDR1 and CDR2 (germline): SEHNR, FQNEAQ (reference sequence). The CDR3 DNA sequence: TGTGCCAGCAGCTTAGCCAGTGCCCGAGAGCAGTTCTTC. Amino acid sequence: CASSLASAREQFF. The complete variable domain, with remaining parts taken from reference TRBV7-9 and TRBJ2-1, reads DTGVSQNPRHKITKRGQNVTFRCDPISEHNRLYWYRQTLGQGPEFLTYFQNEAQLEKSRLLSDRFSAERPKGSFSTLEIQRTEQGDSAMYLCASSLASAREQFFGPGTRLTVL.

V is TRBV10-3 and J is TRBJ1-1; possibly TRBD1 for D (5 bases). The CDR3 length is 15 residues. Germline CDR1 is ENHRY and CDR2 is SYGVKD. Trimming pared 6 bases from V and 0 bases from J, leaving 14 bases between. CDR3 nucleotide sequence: TGTGCCATCAGCCCGGCCATGGGGGTGAACACTGAAGCTTTCTTT. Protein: CAISPAMGVNTEAFF.

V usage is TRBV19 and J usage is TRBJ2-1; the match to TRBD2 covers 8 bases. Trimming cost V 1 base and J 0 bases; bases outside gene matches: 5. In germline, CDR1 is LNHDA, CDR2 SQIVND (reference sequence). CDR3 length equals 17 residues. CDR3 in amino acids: CASSIGRGTSSYNEQFF. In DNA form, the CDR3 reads TGTGCCAGTAGTATAGGCCGCGGGACTAGCTCCTACAATGAGCAGTTCTTC.

The CDR3 DNA is TGTGCCAGCAGCACAGGGACATCGGGCACAGATACGCAGTATTTT. Amino acids: CASSTGTSGTDTQYF. The V call is TRBV5-4, the J call TRBJ2-3, with D possibly being TRBD1 (6 bases). The CDR3 runs 15 residues. V was shortened by 4 bases and J by 1 base, with 13 bases between the two germline ends. Germline values: CDR1 SGHNT, CDR2 YYREEE (reference sequence).

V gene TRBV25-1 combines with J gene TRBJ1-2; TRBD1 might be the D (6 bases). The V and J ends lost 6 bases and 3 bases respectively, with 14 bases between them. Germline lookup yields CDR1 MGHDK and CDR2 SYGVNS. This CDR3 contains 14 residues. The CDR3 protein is CASRKQGTDYGYTF. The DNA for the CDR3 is TGTGCCAGCAGAAAACAGGGCACCGACTATGGCTACACCTTC.

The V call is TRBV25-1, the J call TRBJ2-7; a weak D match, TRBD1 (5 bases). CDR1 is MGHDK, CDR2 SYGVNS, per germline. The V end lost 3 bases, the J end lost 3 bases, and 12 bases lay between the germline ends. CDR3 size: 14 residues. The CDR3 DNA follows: TGTGCCAGCAGTGACCAGGGATCTCTCTACGAGCAGTACTTC. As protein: CASSDQGSLYEQYF.

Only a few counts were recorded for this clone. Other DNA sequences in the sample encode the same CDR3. The CDR3 DNA reads as TGCGCCAGCAGCCTGAACACTGAAGCTTTCTTT. Its translation: CASSLNTEAFF. The V gene is TRBV5-1, the J gene TRBJ1-1, with D unclear. The CDR3 is 11 amino acids. Trimming shortened V by 4 bases and J by 0 bases, and 1 base separated the two germline ends. Germline V gene lookup returns CDR1 SGHRS and CDR2 YFSETQ.

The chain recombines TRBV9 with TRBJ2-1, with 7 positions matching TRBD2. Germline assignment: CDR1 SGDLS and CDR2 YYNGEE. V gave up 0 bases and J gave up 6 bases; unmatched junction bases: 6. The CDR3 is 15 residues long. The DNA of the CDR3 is TGTGCCAGCAGCGTAGAGTCAGGGAGGGTCAATGAGCAGTTCTTC. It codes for CASSVESGRVNEQFF.

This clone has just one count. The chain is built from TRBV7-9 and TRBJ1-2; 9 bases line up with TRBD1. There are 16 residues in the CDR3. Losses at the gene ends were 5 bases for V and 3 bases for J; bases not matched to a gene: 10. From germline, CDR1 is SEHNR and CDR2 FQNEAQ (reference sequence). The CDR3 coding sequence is TGTGCCAGCAGCAGAGGGACAGGGCGGACGGACTATGGCTACACCTTC. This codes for CASSRGTGRTDYGYTF. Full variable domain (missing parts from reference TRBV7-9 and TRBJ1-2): DTGVSQNPRHKITKRGQNVTFRCDPISEHNRLYWYRQTLGQGPEFLTYFQNEAQLEKSRLLSDRFSAERPKGSFSTLEIQRTEQGDSAMYLCASSRGTGRTDYGYTFGSGTRLTVV.

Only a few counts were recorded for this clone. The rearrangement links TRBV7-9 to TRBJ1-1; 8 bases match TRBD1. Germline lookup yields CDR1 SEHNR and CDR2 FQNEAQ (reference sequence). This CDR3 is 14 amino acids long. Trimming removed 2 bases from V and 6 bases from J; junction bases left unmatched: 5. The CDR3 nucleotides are TGTGCCAGCAGCTTACAGCAGGGGGCCTCTGAAGCTTTCTTT. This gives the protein CASSLQQGASEAFF.

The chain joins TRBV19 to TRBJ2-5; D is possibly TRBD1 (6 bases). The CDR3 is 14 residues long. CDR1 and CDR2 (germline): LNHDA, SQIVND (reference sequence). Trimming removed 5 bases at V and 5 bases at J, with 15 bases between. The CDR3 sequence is CASSPTGLRETQYF. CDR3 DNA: TGTGCCAGTAGTCCTACAGGGCTTCGGGAGACCCAGTACTTC.

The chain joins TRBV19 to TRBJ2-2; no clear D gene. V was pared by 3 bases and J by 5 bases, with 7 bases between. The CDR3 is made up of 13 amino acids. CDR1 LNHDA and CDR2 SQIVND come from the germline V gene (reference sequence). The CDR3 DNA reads TGTGCCAGTAGTATCGGGTTTACCGGGGAGCTGTTTTTT. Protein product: CASSIGFTGELFF. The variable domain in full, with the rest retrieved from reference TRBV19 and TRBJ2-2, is DGGITQSPKYLFRKEGQNVTLSCEQNLNHDAMYWYRQDPGQGLRLIYYSQIVNDFQKGDIAEGYSVSREKKESFPLTVTSAQKNPTAFYLCASSIGFTGELFFGEGSRLTVL.